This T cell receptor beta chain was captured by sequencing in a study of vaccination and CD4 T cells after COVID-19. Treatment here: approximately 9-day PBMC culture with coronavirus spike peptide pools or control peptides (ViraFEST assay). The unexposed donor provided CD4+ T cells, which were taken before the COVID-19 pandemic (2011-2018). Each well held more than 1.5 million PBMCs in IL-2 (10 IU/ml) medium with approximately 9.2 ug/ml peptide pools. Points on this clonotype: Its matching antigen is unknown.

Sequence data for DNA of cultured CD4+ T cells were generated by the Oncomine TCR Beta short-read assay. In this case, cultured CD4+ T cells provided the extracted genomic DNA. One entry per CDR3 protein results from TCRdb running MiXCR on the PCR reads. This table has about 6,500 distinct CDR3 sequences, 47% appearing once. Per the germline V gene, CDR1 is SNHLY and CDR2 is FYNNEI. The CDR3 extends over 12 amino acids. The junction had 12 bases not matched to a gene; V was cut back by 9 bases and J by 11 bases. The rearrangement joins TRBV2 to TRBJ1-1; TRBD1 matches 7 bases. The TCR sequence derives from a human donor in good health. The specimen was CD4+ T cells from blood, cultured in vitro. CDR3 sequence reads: CASGRQGGMAFF. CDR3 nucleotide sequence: TGTGCCAGTGGGCGGCAGGGGGGTATGGCTTTCTTT.